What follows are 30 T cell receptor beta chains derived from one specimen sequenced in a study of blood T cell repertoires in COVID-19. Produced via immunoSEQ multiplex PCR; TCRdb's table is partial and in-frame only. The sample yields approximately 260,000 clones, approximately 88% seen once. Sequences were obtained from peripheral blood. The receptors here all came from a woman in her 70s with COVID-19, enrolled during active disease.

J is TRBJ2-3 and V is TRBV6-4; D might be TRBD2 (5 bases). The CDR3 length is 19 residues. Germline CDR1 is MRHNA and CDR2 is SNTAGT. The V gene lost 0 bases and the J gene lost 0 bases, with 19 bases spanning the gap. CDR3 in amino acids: CASSDSFGLLSPSTDTQYF. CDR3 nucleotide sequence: TGTGCCAGCAGTGACTCATTTGGACTCCTAAGTCCTAGCACAGATACGCAGTATTTT.

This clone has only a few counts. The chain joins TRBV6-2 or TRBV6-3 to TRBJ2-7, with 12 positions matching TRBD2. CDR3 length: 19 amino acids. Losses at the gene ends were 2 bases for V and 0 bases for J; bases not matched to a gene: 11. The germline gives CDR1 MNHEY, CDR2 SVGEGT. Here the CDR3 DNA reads TGTGCCAGCAGTTACGCTAGCGGGAGGGCCTTAATTAGCTCCTACGAGCAGTACTTC. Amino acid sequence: CASSYASGRALISSYEQYF.

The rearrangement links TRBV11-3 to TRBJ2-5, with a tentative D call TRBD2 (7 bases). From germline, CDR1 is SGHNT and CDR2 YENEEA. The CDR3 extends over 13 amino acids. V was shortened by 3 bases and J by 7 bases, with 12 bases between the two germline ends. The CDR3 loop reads CASSLREGGTQYF. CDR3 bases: TGTGCCAGCAGCTTGAGGGAGGGGGGGACCCAGTACTTC.

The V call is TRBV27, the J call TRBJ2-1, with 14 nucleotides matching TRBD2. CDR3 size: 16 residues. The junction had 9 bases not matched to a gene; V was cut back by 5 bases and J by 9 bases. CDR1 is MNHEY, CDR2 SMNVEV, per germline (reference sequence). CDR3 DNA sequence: TGTGCCAGCAGTATGACTAGCGGGAGGGTTCACGGTGAGCAGTTCTTC. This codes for CASSMTSGRVHGEQFF.

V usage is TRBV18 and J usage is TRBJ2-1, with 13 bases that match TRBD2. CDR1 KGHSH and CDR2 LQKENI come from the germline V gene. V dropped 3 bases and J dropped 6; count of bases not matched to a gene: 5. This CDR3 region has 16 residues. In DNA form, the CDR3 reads TGTGCCAGCTCACCGCCGACTAGCGGGAGGCTCAATGAGCAGTTCTTC. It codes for CASSPPTSGRLNEQFF.

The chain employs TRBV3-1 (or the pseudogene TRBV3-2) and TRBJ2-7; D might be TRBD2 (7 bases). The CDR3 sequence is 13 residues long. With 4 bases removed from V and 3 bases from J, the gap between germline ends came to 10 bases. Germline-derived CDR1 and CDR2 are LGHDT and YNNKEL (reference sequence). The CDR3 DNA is TGTGCCAGCAGCCGGGAGGGGGGCTACGAGCAGTACTTC. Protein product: CASSREGGYEQYF.

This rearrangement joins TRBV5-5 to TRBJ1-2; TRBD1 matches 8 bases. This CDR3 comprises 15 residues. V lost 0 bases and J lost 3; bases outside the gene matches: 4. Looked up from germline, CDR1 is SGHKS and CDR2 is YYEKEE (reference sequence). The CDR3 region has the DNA TGTGCCAGCAGCTTGGGCCAGACAGGGGACTATGGCTACACCTTC. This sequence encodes CASSLGQTGDYGYTF.

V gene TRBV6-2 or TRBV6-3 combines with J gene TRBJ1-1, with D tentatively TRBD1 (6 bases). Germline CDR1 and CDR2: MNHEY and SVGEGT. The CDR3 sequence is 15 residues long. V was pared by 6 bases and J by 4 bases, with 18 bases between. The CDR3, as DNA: TGTGCCAGCAGCCGTTTAGCGCAGGGGAGCACTGAAGCTTTCTTT. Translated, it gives CASSRLAQGSTEAFF.

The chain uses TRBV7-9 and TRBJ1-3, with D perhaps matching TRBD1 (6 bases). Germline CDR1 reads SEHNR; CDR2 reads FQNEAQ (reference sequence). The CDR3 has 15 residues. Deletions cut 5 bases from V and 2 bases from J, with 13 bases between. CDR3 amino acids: CASSPQGGAGNTIYF. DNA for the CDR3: TGTGCCAGCAGCCCCCAAGGGGGGGCTGGAAACACCATATATTTT.

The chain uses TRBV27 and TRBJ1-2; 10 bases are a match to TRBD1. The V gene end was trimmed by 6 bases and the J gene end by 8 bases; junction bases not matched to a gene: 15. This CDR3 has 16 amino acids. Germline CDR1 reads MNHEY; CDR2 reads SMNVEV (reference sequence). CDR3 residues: CASSGTQGQGLRGYTF. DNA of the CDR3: TGTGCCAGCAGCGGCACCCAGGGACAGGGGCTTCGCGGCTACACCTTC.

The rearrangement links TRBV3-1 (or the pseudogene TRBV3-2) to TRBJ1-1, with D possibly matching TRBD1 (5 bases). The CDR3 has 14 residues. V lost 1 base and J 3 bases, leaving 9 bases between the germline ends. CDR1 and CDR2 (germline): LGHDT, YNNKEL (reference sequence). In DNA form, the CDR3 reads TGTGCCAGCAGCCAAGTCACAGGCTACACTGAAGCTTTCTTT. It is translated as CASSQVTGYTEAFF.

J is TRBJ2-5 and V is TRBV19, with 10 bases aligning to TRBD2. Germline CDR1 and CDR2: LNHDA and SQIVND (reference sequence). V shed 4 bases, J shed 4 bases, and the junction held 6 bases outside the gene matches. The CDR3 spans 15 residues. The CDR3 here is CASSTSAGGGETQYF. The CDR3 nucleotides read TGTGCCAGTAGTACCTCAGCGGGAGGGGGAGAGACCCAGTACTTC.

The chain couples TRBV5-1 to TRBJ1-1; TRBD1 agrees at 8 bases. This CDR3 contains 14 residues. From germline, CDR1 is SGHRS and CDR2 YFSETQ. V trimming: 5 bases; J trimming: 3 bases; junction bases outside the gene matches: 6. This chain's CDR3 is CASSVGQGYTEAFF. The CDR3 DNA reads TGCGCCAGCAGTGTCGGACAGGGATACACTGAAGCTTTCTTT.

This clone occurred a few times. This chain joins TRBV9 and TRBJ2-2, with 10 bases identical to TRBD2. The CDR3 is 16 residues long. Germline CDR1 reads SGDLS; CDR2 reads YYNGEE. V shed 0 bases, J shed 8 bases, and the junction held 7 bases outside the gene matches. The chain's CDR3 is CASSVATSGRAGELFF. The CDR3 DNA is TGTGCCAGCAGCGTAGCTACCAGCGGGAGGGCGGGGGAGCTGTTTTTT.

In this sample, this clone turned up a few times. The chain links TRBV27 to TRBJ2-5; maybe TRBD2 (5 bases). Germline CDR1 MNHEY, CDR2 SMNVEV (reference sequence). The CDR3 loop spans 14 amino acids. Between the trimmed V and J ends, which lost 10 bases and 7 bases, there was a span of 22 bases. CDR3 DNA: TGTGCCATCCCGCCCATAGTTCCCGAGGGGACCCAGTACTTC. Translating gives CAIPPIVPEGTQYF.

The CDR3 nucleotides read TGTGCCAGCAGTTCCGGGACAGGGCGATCACCCCTCCACTTT. As protein: CASSSGTGRSPLHF. This chain connects TRBV6-6 to TRBJ1-6; 9 nucleotides line up with TRBD1. The CDR3 runs 14 residues. Losses at the gene ends were 4 bases for V and 10 bases for J; bases not matched to a gene: 5. Germline values: CDR1 MNHNY, CDR2 SVGAGI (reference sequence).

The CDR3 sequence: CATSPEAGNEQFF. CDR3 bases: TGTGCCACCAGCCCTGAAGCGGGCAATGAGCAGTTCTTC. The chain carries TRBV24-1 and TRBJ2-1, with D tentatively TRBD2 (6 bases). From germline, CDR1 is KGHDR and CDR2 SFDVKD. The CDR3 is 13 residues long. Trimming removed 7 bases at V and 6 bases at J, with 12 bases between.

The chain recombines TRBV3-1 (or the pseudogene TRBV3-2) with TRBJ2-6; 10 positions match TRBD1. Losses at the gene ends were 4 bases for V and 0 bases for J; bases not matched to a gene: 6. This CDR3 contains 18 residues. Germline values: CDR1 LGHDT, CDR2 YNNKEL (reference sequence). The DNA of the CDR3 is TGTGCCAGCAGCCCACGCCGGGACAGGGGCTCTGGGGCCAACGTCCTGACTTTC. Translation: CASSPRRDRGSGANVLTF.

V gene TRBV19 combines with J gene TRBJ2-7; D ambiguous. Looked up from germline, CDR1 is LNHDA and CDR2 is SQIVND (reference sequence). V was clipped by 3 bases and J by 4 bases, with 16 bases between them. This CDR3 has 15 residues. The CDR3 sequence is CASSMLSGSGYEQYF. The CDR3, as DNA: TGTGCCAGTAGTATGCTGAGTGGCTCCGGGTACGAGCAGTACTTC.

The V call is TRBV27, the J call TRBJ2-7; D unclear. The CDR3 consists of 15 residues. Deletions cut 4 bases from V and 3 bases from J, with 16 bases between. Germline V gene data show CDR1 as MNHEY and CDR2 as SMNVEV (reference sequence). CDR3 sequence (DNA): TGTGCCAGCAGTTCCGTGGCGGCGCGTGACTACGAGCAGTACTTC. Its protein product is CASSSVAARDYEQYF.

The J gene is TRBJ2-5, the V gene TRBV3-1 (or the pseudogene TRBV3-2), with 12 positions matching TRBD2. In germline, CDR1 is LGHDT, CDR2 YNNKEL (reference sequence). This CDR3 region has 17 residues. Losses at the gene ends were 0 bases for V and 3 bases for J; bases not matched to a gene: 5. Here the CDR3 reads CASSQDPWTSGKETQYF. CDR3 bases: TGTGCCAGCAGCCAAGATCCGTGGACTAGCGGGAAAGAGACCCAGTACTTC.

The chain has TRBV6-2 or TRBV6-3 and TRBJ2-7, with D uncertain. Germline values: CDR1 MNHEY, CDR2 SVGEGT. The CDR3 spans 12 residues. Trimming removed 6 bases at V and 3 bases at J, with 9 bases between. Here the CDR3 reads CASSPVLYEQYF. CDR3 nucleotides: TGTGCCAGCAGCCCCGTCCTCTACGAGCAGTACTTC.

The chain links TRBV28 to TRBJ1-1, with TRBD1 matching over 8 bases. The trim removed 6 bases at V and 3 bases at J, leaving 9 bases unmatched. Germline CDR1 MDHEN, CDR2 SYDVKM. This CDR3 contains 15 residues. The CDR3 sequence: CASSSPGQGDTEAFF. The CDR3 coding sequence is TGTGCCAGCAGCTCCCCTGGACAGGGTGACACTGAAGCTTTCTTT.

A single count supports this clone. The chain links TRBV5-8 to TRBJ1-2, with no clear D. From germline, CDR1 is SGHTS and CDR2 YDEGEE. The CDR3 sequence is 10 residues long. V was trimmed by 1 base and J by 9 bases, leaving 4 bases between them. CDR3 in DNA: TGTGCCAGCAGCTTGTTAAGCTACACCTTC. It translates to CASSLLSYTF. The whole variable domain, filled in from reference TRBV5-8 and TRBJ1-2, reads EAGVTQSPTHLIKTRGQQATLRCSPISGHTSVYWYQQALGLGLQFLLWYDEGEERNRGNFPPRFSGRQFPNYSSELNVNALELEDSALYLCASSLLSYTFGSGTRLTVV.

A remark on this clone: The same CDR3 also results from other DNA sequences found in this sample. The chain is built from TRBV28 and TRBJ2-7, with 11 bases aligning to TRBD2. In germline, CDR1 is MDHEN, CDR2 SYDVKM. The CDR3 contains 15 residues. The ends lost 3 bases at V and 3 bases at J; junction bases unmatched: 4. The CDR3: CASSFPGLAVYEQYF. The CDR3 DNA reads TGTGCCAGCAGTTTCCCGGGACTAGCGGTCTACGAGCAGTACTTC.

DNA of the CDR3: TGTGCCAGCAGTCCGCTCGGTGGGAGTACTGAAGCTTTCTTT. Protein product: CASSPLGGSTEAFF. The V and J genes are TRBV6-5 and TRBJ1-1; D ambiguous. Germline assignment: CDR1 MNHEY and CDR2 SVGAGI. V lost 5 bases and J lost 5, with 15 bases in between. This CDR3 comprises 14 residues.

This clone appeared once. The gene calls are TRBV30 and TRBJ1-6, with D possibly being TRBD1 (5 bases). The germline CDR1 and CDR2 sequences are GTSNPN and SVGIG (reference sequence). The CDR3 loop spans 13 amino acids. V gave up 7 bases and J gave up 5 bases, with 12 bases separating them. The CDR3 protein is CASRQTNNSPLHF. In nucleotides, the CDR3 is TGTGCCTCCCGACAGACAAATAATTCACCCCTCCACTTT.

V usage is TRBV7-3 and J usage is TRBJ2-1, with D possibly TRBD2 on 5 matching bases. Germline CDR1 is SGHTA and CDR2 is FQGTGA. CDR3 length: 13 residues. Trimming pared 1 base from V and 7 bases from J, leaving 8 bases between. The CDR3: CASSLSRGNEQFF. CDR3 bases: TGTGCCAGCAGCTTAAGTCGAGGGAATGAGCAGTTCTTC.

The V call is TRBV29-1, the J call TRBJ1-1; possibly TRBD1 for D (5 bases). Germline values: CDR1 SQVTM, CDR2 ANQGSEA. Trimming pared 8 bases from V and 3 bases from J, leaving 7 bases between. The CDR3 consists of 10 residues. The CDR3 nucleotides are TGCAGCTCACAGGACACTGAAGCTTTCTTT. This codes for CSSQDTEAFF.

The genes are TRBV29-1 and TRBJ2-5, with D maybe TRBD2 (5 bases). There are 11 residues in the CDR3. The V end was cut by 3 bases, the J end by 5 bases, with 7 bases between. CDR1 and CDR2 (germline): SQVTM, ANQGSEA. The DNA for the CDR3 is TGCAGCGTTGAGGGCGGGGAGACCCAGTACTTC. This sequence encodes CSVEGGETQYF. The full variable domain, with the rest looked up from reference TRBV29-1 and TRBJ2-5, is SAVISQKPSRDICQRGTSLTIQCQVDSQVTMMFWYRQQPGQSLTLIATANQGSEATYESGFVIDKFPISRPNLTFSTLTVSNMSPEDSSIYLCSVEGGETQYFGPGTRLLVL.